This T cell receptor (beta chain) was documented in a study of T cell repertoires in cytomegalovirus infection. This clonotype occurred a few times. TCRdb processed the reads anew with MiXCR; each CDR3 protein has one entry. Of roughly 500,000 distinct CDR3 sequences in the sample, approximately 16% are singletons; the top ten hold roughly a quarter. The sample consisted of CD8+ T cells from PBMCs. This sequence originates from a human donor in good health (CMV status not recorded). Some clones in this sample may be carry-over from other donors' samples.

The CDR3 here is CASKPSRSYNEQFF. The CDR3 DNA is TGTGCCAGTAAACCGAGCCGCTCCTACAATGAGCAGTTCTTC. This rearrangement joins TRBV19 to TRBJ2-1; D ambiguous. The germline gives CDR1 LNHDA, CDR2 SQIVND (reference sequence). The V end was cut by 7 bases, the J end by 0 bases, with 10 bases between. The CDR3 totals 14 residues. Drawing the rest from reference TRBV19 and TRBJ2-1, the complete variable domain is DGGITQSPKYLFRKEGQNVTLSCEQNLNHDAMYWYRQDPGQGLRLIYYSQIVNDFQKGDIAEGYSVSREKKESFPLTVTSAQKNPTAFYLCASKPSRSYNEQFFGPGTRLTVL.